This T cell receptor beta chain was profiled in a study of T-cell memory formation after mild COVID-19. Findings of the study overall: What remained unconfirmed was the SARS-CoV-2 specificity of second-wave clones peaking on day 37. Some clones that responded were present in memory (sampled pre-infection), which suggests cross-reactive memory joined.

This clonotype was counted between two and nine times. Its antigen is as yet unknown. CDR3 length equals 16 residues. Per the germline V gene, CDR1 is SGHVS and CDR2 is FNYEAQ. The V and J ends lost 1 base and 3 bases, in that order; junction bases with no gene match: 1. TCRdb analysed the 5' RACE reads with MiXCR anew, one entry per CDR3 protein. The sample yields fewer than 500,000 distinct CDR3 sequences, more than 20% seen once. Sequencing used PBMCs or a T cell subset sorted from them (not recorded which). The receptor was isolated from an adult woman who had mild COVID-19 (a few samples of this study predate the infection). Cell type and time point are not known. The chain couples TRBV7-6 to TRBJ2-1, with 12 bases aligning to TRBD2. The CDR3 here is CASSLGLAGVYNEQFF. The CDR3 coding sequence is TGTGCCAGCAGCTTAGGACTAGCGGGGGTCTACAATGAGCAGTTCTTC.